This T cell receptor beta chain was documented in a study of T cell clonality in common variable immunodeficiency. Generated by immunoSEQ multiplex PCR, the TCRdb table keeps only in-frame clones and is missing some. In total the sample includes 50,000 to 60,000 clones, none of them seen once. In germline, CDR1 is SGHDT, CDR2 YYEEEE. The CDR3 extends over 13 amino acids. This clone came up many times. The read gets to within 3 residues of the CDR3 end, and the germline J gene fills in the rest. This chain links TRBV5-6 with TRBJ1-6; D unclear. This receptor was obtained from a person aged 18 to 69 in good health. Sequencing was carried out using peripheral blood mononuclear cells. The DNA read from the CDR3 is TGTGCCAGCAGCTTGGAATCTAGTTGGTCC. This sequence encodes CASSLESSWS. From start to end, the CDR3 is CASSLESSWSLHF.